This T cell receptor beta chain was identified in a study of blood T cell repertoires in COVID-19. CDR3 length: 15 residues. Sequencing was performed with immunoSEQ multiplex PCR; in TCRdb, only in-frame clones are kept and a portion is missing. The sample has about 160,000 clones, around four fifths seen once. This sequence originates from a woman aged 80 or older with active or convalescent COVID-19. The sequencing sample was made of peripheral blood. The chain couples TRBV7-5 to TRBJ1-5. TRBV7-5 is termed a pseudogene. CDR3: CARSPAGSLRDPQHF. The CDR3 nucleotides are TGTGCCAGAAGCCCCGCCGGGTCCCTGCGCGATCCCCAGCATTTT.